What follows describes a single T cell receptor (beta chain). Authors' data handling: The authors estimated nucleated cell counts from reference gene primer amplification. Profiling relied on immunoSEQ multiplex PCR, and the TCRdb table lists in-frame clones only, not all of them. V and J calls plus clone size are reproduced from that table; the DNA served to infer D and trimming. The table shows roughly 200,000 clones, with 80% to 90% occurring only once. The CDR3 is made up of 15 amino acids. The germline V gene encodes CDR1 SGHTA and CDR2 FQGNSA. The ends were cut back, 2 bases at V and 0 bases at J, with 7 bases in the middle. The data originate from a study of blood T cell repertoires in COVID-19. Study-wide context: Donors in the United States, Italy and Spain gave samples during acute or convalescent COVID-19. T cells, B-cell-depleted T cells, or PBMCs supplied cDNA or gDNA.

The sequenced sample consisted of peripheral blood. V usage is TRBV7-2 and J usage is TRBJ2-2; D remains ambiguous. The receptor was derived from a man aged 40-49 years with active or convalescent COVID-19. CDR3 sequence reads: CASSLTSANTGELFF. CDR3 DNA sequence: TGTGCCAGCAGCTTAACCAGCGCGAACACCGGGGAGCTGTTTTTT.